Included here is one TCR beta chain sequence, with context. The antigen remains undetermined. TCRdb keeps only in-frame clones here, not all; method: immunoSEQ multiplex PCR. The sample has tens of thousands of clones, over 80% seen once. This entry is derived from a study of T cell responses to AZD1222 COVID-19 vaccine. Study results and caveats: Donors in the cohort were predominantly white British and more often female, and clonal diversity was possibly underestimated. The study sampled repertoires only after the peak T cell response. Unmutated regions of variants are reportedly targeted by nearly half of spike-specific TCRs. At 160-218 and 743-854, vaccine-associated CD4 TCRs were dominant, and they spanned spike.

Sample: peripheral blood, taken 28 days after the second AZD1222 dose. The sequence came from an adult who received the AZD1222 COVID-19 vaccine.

The CDR3: CASSGEGPTDTQYF. The CDR3 DNA reads as TGTGCCAGCAGTGGAGAGGGGCCCACAGATACGCAGTATTTT. The rearrangement uses TRBV28 and TRBJ2-3; D tentatively fits TRBD1 or TRBD2 (5 bases each). The germline V gene has CDR1 MDHEN and CDR2 SYDVKM. V was clipped by 5 bases and J by 2 bases, with 11 bases between them. The CDR3 extends over 14 amino acids.